The following is a T cell receptor (beta chain) sequence with its context. The sample is drawn from a study of blood T cell repertoires in COVID-19. Study as a whole: From T cells, B-cell-depleted T cells, or PBMCs came the material, which was cDNA or gDNA.

As originally analysed: How many nucleated cells were present was estimated from reference gene primer amplification. Libraries were prepared by immunoSEQ multiplex PCR; TCRdb keeps only in-frame clonotypes and omits some of them. V and J calls and clone size are copied from that table; D and trimming were computed from the DNA. The table includes around 200,000 clones, approximately 86% detected once. The CDR3 contains 13 residues. Germline assignment: CDR1 SGHRS and CDR2 YFSETQ. The V segment lost 4 bases and the J segment 5 bases; nucleotides outside the gene matches: 1. The sequence was obtained from a man in his forties with active or convalescent COVID-19. Sequencing input: peripheral blood. The chain joins TRBV5-1 to TRBJ1-1; 11 positions match TRBD1. The CDR3 bases are TGCGCCAGCAGCAGGGACAGGGGGACTGAAGCTTTCTTT. Its translation is CASSRDRGTEAFF.